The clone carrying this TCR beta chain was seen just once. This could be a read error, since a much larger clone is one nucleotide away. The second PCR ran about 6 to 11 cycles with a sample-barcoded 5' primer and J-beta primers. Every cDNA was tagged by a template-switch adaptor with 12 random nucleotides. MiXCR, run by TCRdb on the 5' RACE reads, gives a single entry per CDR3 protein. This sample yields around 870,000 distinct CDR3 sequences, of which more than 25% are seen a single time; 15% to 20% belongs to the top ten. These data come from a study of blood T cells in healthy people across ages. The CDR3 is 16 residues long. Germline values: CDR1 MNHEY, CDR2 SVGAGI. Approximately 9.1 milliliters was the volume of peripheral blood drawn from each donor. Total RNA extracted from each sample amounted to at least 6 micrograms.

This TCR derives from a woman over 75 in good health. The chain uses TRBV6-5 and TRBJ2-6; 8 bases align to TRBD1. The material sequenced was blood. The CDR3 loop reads CASSRDRIPGANVRTF. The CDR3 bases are TGTGCCAGCAGTAGGGACAGGATCCCTGGGGCCAACGTCCGGACTTTC.